These 13 T cell receptor beta chains originate from one sample sequenced in a study of cytomegalovirus exposure and HLA in healthy donors. 13 Jbeta primers and 60 Vbeta primers were used for the PCR. The assay was immunoSEQ multiplex PCR, and TCRdb's table has in-frame clones only and misses some. The sample includes 30,000 to 45,000 clones, around 86% of them seen just once. The material sequenced was PBMCs. Receptors originate from a woman aged 40 to 55 in good health and CMV-seropositive.

V and J are TRBV10-3 and TRBJ1-1, with 7 bases matching TRBD1. CDR3 length equals 13 residues. Germline lookup yields CDR1 ENHRY and CDR2 SYGVKD. The ends lost 11 bases at V and 2 bases at J; junction bases unmatched: 8. The CDR3 coding sequence is TGTGCCGCCCGGGACAGTTTAAACACTGAAGCTTTCTTT. Its translation: CAARDSLNTEAFF.

The chain couples TRBV5-4 to TRBJ1-1; D call uncertain. Germline lookup yields CDR1 SGHNT and CDR2 YYREEE (reference sequence). The germline V and J ends were trimmed by 6 bases and 1 base, with 13 bases remaining between them. The CDR3 runs 14 residues. The CDR3 here is CASTLKNRNTEAFF. CDR3 DNA: TGTGCCAGCACCCTCAAAAACAGGAACACTGAAGCTTTCTTT.

This clone has only one observation. The V gene is TRBV4-3, the J gene TRBJ2-3; D possibly corresponds to TRBD1 (5 bases). V lost 0 bases to trimming and J lost 4 bases, with 17 bases between them. The CDR3 loop spans 17 amino acids. Germline lookup yields CDR1 LGHNA and CDR2 YSLEER. In nucleotides, the CDR3 is TGCGCCAGCAGCCAAGAAGGTGCAGGGTCCGCCGCAGATACGCAGTATTTT. This codes for CASSQEGAGSAADTQYF.

The chain is built from TRBV7-2 and TRBJ1-5, with 9 bases matching TRBD1. CDR3 size: 18 residues. V trimming: 1 base; J trimming: 0 bases; junction bases outside the gene matches: 7. The germline V gene encodes CDR1 SGHTA and CDR2 FQGNSA. CDR3 loop: CASSLGGDRAYSNQPQHF. CDR3 coding DNA: TGTGCCAGCAGCTTAGGGGGGGACAGGGCGTATAGCAATCAGCCCCAGCATTTT.

Written as DNA, the CDR3 is TGTGCCAGCAGCTCCGTTCCGACCAGGGGCACTGAAGCTTTCTTT. Translation: CASSSVPTRGTEAFF. The chain carries TRBV6-6 and TRBJ1-1, with a weak D call TRBD1 (6 bases). The CDR3 extends over 15 amino acids. Germline lookup yields CDR1 MNHNY and CDR2 SVGAGI (reference sequence). Trimming shortened V by 6 bases and J by 4 bases, and 18 bases separated the two germline ends.

The V call is TRBV5-8, the J call TRBJ1-5; TRBD1 agrees at 11 bases. The trim removed 3 bases at V and 0 bases at J, leaving 2 bases unmatched. Germline V lookup: CDR1 SGHTS, CDR2 YDEGEE. The CDR3 has 16 residues. The CDR3 nucleotides are TGTGCCAGCAGCTGGACAGGGGGCGGTAGCAATCAGCCCCAGCATTTT. It codes for CASSWTGGGSNQPQHF.

V is TRBV6-4 and J is TRBJ2-1, with TRBD1 matching over 9 bases. The CDR3 has 17 amino acids. The J segment lost 9 bases and the V segment lost 5 bases, leaving 17 bases of the junction unmatched. CDR1 and CDR2 from the germline V gene are MRHNA and SNTAGT. CDR3 sequence: CASSPSPGQGGEGEQFF. The CDR3 region has the DNA TGTGCCAGCAGTCCCTCTCCGGGACAGGGAGGAGAGGGTGAGCAGTTCTTC.

The chain is built from TRBV5-5 and TRBJ2-7; 7 bases fit TRBD2. The CDR3 runs to 14 residues. Germline V gene sequence: CDR1 SGHKS, CDR2 YYEKEE (reference sequence). V was clipped by 3 bases and J by 3 bases; unmatched bases: 6. In DNA form, the CDR3 reads TGTGCCAGCAGCTCCGGGACTACCCTCTACGAGCAGTACTTC. This translates into CASSSGTTLYEQYF.

This clone has a single count. The rearrangement joins TRBV11-3 to TRBJ2-2; 7 bases match TRBD1. The CDR3 has 15 amino acids. Germline loops: CDR1 SGHNT, CDR2 YENEEA. The junction had 9 bases not matched to a gene; V was cut back by 5 bases and J by 6 bases. The CDR3 reads CASSASGTVPGELFF. Written as DNA, the CDR3 is TGTGCCAGCAGCGCCTCGGGGACAGTCCCCGGGGAGCTGTTTTTT.

The gene calls are TRBV5-1 and TRBJ2-1; TRBD1 matches at 7 bases. The CDR3 is made up of 15 amino acids. Germline CDR1 reads SGHRS; CDR2 reads YFSETQ. After removal of 0 bases from V and 6 bases from J, the junction contained 6 bases not matched to a gene. The CDR3 DNA reads TGCGCCAGCAGCTTGGGACAGGGAAGTCCCAATGAGCAGTTCTTC. This gives the protein CASSLGQGSPNEQFF.

The chain carries TRBV5-1 and TRBJ1-4; TRBD1 matches at 11 bases. The CDR3 is 14 residues long. Germline CDR1 and CDR2: SGHRS and YFSETQ. V was clipped by 2 bases and J by 7 bases; unmatched bases: 1. The DNA for the CDR3 is TGCGCCAGCAGCTTTGGACAGGGGGCTGAAAAACTGTTTTTT. It yields the protein CASSFGQGAEKLFF. Together with reference TRBV5-1 and TRBJ1-4, the CDR3 gives the full variable domain: KAGVTQTPRYLIKTRGQQVTLSCSPISGHRSVSWYQQTPGQGLQFLFEYFSETQRNKGNFPGRFSGRQFSNSRSEMNVSTLELGDSALYLCASSFGQGAEKLFFGSGTQLSVL.

This sequence joins TRBV7-2 and TRBJ2-1; 7 positions agree with TRBD1. The CDR3 has 15 residues. Germline assignment: CDR1 SGHTA and CDR2 FQGNSA. The V segment lost 4 bases and the J segment 0 bases; nucleotides outside the gene matches: 3. CDR3 sequence: CASSSGQSSYNEQFF. The DNA for the CDR3 is TGTGCCAGCAGCTCGGGACAGAGCTCCTACAATGAGCAGTTCTTC.

The chain carries TRBV30 and TRBJ1-5; maybe TRBD1 (5 bases). The CDR3 contains 13 residues. Germline V gene lookup returns CDR1 GTSNPN and CDR2 SVGIG (reference sequence). The V end lost 1 base, the J end lost 8 bases, and 12 bases lay between the germline ends. The CDR3 region has the DNA TGTGCCTGGAGTGGGGGCGTCAGGGAGCCCCAGCATTTT. Protein: CAWSGGVREPQHF.